This T cell receptor (beta chain) is drawn from a study of CD4 T cells in relation to SARS-CoV-2 and coronaviruses. Only in-frame clones appear in the TCRdb table, and some are missing; sequencing was by immunoSEQ multiplex PCR. The data show about 24,000 clones, about 73% seen once. CDR3 length: 14 residues. The trim removed 7 bases at V and 7 bases at J, leaving 7 bases unmatched. Germline CDR1 LNHDA, CDR2 SQIVND (reference sequence). The unexposed donors gave CD4+ T cells in about 2010-2018, prior to COVID-19. After nine to ten days of culture, CD4+ T cells were isolated. Concerning this clone: Its antigen is still unknown.

The sequence came from a human donor in good health. Material: CD4+ T cells from PBMCs, cultured in vitro. This rearrangement joins TRBV19 to TRBJ2-2, with TRBD1 identical over 9 bases. CDR3: CASKGQGNGGELFF. The CDR3 nucleotides are TGTGCCAGTAAGGGACAGGGTAATGGCGGGGAGCTGTTTTTT.